This TCR beta chain was observed in a study of T-cell memory formation after mild COVID-19. The wider study: There were largely donor-specific TCR clusters. Findings and limits, study-wide: Pre-infection memory harbored some responding clones, suggesting cross-reactive memory joined.

This clonotype has a handful of counts. The target antigen is unknown. From 5'RACE with constant-segment primers came TCR alpha and TCR beta cDNA libraries that carried sample barcodes and UMIs. TCRdb reprocessed the 5' RACE reads via MiXCR and lists one record per CDR3 protein. Here the sample spans roughly 600,000 distinct CDR3 sequences, approximately 19% being singletons. This CDR3 has 12 residues. From germline, CDR1 is SGHRS and CDR2 YFSETQ. The V and J ends lost 4 bases and 2 bases respectively, with 7 bases between them. The chain couples TRBV5-1 to TRBJ2-7; perhaps TRBD2 as D (6 bases). What was sequenced was PBMCs or a T cell subset sorted from them (not recorded which). This clonotype originated in an adult woman who had mild COVID-19 (a few samples of this study predate the infection). Cell type and time point are not known. The CDR3 sequence: CASSREPYEQYF. In DNA form, the CDR3 reads TGCGCCAGCAGCCGGGAGCCCTACGAGCAGTACTTC. The whole variable domain, remainder taken from reference TRBV5-1 and TRBJ2-7, is KAGVTQTPRYLIKTRGQQVTLSCSPISGHRSVSWYQQTPGQGLQFLFEYFSETQRNKGNFPGRFSGRQFSNSRSEMNVSTLELGDSALYLCASSREPYEQYFGPGTRLTVT.